This T cell receptor (beta chain) was captured by sequencing in a study of blood T cell repertoires in COVID-19. Looking at the study overall: Collection of acute and convalescent COVID-19 samples took place in the United States, Italy and Spain.

Germline CDR1 MNHEY, CDR2 SVGAGI. The CDR3 has 14 amino acids. With V trimmed by 5 bases and J by 5 bases, 6 bases remained unmatched. Assignments of participants to cohorts depended upon their own reported clinical history. Symptom resolution, clearance, or two negative PCRs marked the recovered donors of Cohort 3. Data came from immunoSEQ multiplex PCR; TCRdb stores just in-frame clones and leaves some out. The sample has about 370,000 clones; 75% to 90% are singletons. This clonotype originated in a man between 18 and 29 years old who had recovered from COVID-19. Sequencing was carried out using PBMCs or T cells enriched from blood (not recorded which). This chain links TRBV6-5 with TRBJ1-5, with TRBD1 matching over 7 bases. The CDR3 nucleotides are TGTGCCAGCAGTAGTACAGGGGTCCATCAGCCCCAGCATTTT. Its translation is CASSSTGVHQPQHF.